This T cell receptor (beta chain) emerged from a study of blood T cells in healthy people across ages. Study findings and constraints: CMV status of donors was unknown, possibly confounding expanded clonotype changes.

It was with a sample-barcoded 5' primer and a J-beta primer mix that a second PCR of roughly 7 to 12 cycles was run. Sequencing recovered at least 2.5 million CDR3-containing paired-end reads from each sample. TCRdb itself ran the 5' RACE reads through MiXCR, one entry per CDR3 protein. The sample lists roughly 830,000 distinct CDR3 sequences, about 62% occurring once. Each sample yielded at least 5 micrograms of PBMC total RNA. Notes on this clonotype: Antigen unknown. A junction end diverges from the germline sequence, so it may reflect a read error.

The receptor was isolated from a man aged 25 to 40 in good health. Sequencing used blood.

This chain's CDR3 is CTSSHHSIRRLARTDTQYF. CDR3 nucleotide sequence: TGTACCAGCAGCCATCACTCCATAAGAAGACTAGCACGGACAGATACGCAGTATTTT. The gene calls are TRBV3-1 and TRBJ2-3; 7 bases are a match to TRBD2. The germline CDR1 and CDR2 sequences are LGHDT and YNNKEL (reference sequence). This CDR3 comprises 19 residues.